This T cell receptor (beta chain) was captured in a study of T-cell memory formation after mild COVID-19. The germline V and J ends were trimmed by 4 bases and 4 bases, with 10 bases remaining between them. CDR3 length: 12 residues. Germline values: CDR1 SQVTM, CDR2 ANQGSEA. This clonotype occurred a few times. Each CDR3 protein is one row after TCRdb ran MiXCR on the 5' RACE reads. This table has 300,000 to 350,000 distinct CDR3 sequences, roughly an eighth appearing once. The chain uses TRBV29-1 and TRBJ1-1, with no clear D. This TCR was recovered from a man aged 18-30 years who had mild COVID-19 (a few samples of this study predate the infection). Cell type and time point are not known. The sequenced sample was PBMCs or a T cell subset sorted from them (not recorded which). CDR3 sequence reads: CSVAPVGTEAFF. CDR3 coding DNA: TGCAGCGTTGCCCCTGTGGGCACTGAAGCTTTCTTT.